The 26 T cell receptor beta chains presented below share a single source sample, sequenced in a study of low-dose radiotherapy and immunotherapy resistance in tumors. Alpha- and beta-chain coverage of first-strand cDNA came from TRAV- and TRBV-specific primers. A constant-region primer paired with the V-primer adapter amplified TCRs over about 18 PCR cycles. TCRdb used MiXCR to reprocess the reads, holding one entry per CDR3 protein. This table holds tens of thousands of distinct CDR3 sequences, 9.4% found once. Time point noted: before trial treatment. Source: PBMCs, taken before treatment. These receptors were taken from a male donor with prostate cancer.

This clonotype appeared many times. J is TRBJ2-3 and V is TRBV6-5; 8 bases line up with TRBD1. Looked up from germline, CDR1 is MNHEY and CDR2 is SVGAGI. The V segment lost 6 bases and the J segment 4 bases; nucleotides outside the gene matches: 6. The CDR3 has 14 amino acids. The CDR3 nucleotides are TGTGCCAGCAGGTGGACAGGGCGCGCAGATACGCAGTATTTT. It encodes CASRWTGRADTQYF.

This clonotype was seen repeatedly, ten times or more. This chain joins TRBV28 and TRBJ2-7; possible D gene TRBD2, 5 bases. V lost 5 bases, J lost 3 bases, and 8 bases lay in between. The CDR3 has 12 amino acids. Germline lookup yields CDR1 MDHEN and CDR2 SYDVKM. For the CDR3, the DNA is TGTGCCAGCAGTCGAGGGATCTACGAGCAGTACTTC. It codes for CASSRGIYEQYF.

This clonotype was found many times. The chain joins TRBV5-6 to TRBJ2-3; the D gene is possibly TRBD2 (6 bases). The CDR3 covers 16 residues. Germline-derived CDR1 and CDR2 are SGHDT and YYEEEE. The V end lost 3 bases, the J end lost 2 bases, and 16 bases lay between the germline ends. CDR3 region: CASSYPGTVDTDTQYF. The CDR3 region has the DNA TGTGCCAGCAGCTACCCCGGGACTGTGGACACAGATACGCAGTATTTT.

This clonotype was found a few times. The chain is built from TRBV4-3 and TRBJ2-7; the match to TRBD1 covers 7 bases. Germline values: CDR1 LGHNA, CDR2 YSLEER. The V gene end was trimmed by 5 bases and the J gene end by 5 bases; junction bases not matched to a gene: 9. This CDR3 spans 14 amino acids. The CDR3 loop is CASSGRQGSNEQYF. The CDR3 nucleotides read TGCGCCAGCAGCGGACGACAGGGCTCGAACGAGCAGTACTTC.

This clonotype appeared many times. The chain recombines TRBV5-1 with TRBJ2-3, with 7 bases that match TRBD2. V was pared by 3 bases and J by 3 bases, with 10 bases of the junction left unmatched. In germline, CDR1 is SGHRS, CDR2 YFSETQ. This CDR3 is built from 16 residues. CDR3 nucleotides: TGCGCCAGCAGCTATCCACGGGAGGCTTGGACAGATACGCAGTATTTT. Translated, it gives CASSYPREAWTDTQYF.

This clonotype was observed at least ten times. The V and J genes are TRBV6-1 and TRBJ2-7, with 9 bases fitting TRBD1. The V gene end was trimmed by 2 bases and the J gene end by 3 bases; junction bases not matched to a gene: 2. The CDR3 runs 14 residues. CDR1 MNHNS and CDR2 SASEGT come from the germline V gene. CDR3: CASSERTGDYEQYF. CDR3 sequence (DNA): TGTGCCAGCAGTGAACGGACAGGGGACTACGAGCAGTACTTC.

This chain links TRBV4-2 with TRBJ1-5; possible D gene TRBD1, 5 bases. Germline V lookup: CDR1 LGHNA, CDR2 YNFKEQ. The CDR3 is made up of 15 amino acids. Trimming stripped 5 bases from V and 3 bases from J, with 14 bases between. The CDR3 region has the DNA TGTGCCAGCAGCTCGGCGGGACTCCCCAATCAGCCCCAGCATTTT. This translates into CASSSAGLPNQPQHF.

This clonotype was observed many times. CDR3 amino acids: CATSRGGRAGALTDTQYF. The CDR3 region has the DNA TGTGCCACCAGCAGAGGGGGTCGGGCGGGAGCCCTCACAGATACGCAGTATTTT. The V gene is TRBV15, the J gene TRBJ2-3; TRBD2 matches 7 bases. V lost 1 base, J lost 2 bases, and 12 bases stayed unmatched. Germline V gene data show CDR1 as LNHNV and CDR2 as YYDKDF (reference sequence). This CDR3 spans 18 amino acids.

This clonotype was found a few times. The CDR3 sequence is CASSLVPRGQGDIQYF. CDR3 sequence (DNA): TGTGCCAGCAGCTTGGTTCCCCGCGGACAGGGGGACATTCAGTACTTC. This rearrangement joins TRBV5-4 to TRBJ2-4; 10 bases line up with TRBD1. The CDR3 totals 16 residues. Germline trimming cut 0 bases from V and 8 bases from J; bases unmatched to any gene: 8. Germline CDR1 is SGHNT and CDR2 is YYREEE (reference sequence).

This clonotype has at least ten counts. The CDR3 DNA is TGTGCCAGCAGCTTCAGGAGACCCTACGAGCAGTACTTC. Amino acids: CASSFRRPYEQYF. The chain links TRBV11-2 to TRBJ2-7; D remains ambiguous. The CDR3 covers 13 residues. Germline loops: CDR1 SGHAT, CDR2 FQNNGV. Deletions cut 3 bases from V and 2 bases from J, with 8 bases between.

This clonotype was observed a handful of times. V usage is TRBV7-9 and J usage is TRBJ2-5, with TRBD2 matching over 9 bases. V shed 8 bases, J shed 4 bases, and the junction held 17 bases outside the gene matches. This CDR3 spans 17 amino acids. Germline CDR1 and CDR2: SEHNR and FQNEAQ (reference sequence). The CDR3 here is CASRPPLSGSNIETQYF. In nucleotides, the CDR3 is TGTGCCAGCCGACCCCCCCTTAGCGGGAGTAACATAGAGACCCAGTACTTC. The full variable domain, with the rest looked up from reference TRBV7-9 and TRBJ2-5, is DTGVSQNPRHKITKRGQNVTFRCDPISEHNRLYWYRQTLGQGPEFLTYFQNEAQLEKSRLLSDRFSAERPKGSFSTLEIQRTEQGDSAMYLCASRPPLSGSNIETQYFGPGTRLLVL.

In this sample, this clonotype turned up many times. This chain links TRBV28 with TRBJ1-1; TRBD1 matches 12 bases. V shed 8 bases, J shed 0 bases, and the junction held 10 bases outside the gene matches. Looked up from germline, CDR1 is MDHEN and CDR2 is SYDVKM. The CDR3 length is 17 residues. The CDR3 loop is CASQTRDRGPMNTEAFF. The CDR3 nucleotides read TGTGCCAGCCAAACCCGGGACAGGGGGCCGATGAACACTGAAGCTTTCTTT.

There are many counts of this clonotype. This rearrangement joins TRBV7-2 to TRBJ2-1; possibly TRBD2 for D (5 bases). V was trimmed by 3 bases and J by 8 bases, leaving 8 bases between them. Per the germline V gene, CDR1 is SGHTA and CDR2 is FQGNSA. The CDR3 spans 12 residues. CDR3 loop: CASSFGGYEQFF. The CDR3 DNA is TGTGCCAGCAGCTTTGGCGGGTATGAGCAGTTCTTC.

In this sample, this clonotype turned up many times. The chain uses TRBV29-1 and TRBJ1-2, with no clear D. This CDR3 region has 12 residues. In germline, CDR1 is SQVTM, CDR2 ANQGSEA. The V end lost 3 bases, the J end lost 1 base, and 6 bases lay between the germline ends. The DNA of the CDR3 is TGCAGCGTTGATGACGTTAACTATGGCTACACCTTC. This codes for CSVDDVNYGYTF. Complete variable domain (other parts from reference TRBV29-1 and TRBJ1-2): SAVISQKPSRDICQRGTSLTIQCQVDSQVTMMFWYRQQPGQSLTLIATANQGSEATYESGFVIDKFPISRPNLTFSTLTVSNMSPEDSSIYLCSVDDVNYGYTFGSGTRLTVV.

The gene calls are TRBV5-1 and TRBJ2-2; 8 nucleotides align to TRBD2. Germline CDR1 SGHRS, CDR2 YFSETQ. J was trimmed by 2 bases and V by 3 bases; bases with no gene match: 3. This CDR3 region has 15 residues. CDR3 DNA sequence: TGCGCCAGCAGCTCGGGACTAGTAAACACCGGGGAGCTGTTTTTT. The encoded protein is CASSSGLVNTGELFF.

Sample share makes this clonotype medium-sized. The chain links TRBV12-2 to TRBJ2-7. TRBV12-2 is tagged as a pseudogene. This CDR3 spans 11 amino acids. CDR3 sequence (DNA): TGTGCAAGTCGCTTAGTGTACGAGCAGTACTTC. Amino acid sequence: CASRLVYEQYF.

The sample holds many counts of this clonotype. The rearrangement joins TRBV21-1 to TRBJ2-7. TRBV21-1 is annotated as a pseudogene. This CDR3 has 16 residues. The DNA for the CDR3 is TGTGCCAGCAGCAAAGTCGTGCTCCTTCTATTCTACGAGCAGTACTTC. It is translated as CASSKVVLLLFYEQYF.

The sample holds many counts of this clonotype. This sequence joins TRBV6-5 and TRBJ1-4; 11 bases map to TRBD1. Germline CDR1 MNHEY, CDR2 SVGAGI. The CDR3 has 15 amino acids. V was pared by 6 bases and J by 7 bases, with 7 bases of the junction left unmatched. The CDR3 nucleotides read TGTGCCAGCAGAGAGGGACAGGGGGGCACTGAAAAACTGTTTTTT. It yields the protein CASREGQGGTEKLFF.

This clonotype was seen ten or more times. CDR3 DNA: TGTGCCAGCAGCTCAGCCGGGACTAGCGGGAGTAGGGAGCTGTTTTTT. Its translation: CASSSAGTSGSRELFF. The chain carries TRBV7-2 and TRBJ2-2, with 14 bases identical to TRBD2. This CDR3 is 16 amino acids long. Germline lookup yields CDR1 SGHTA and CDR2 FQGNSA. Germline trimming cut 4 bases from V and 9 bases from J; bases unmatched to any gene: 7.

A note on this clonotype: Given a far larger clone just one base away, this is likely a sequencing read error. The CDR3 nucleotides read TGCAGTGCTAGAGATCTCGGCGGGAGCGGCAATGAGCAGTACTTC. It translates to CSARDLGGSGNEQYF. V and J are TRBV20-1 and TRBJ2-7; TRBD2 agrees at 7 bases. Germline lookup yields CDR1 DFQATT and CDR2 SNEGSKA (reference sequence). With V trimmed by 0 bases and J by 7 bases, 12 bases remained unmatched. This CDR3 comprises 15 residues.

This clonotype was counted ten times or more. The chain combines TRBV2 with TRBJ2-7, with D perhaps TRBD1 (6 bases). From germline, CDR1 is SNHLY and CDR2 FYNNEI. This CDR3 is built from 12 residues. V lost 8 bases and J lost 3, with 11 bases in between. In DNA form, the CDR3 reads TGTGCCAGCCTAGTACAGGGCTACGAGCAGTACTTC. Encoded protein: CASLVQGYEQYF.

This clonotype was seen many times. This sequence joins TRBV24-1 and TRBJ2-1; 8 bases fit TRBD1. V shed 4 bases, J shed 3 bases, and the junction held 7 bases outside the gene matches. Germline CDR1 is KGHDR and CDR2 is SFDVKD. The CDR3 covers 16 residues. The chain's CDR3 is CATSDWTGLSYNEQFF. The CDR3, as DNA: TGTGCCACCAGTGACTGGACAGGGTTAAGCTACAATGAGCAGTTCTTC.

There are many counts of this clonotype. The chain's CDR3 is CASSQETFSGELFF. Here the CDR3 DNA reads TGTGCCAGCAGCCAAGAAACGTTTTCCGGGGAGCTGTTTTTT. J is TRBJ2-2 and V is TRBV4-2; no firm D call. Germline V lookup: CDR1 LGHNA, CDR2 YNFKEQ. The CDR3 has 14 amino acids. V lost 0 bases and J 6 bases, leaving 8 bases between the germline ends.

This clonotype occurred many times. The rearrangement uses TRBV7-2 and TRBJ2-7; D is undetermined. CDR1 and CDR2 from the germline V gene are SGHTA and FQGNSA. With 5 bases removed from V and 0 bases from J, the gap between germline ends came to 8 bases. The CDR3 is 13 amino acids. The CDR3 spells CASSRHGSYEQYF. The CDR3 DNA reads TGTGCCAGCAGCCGCCACGGCTCCTACGAGCAGTACTTC.

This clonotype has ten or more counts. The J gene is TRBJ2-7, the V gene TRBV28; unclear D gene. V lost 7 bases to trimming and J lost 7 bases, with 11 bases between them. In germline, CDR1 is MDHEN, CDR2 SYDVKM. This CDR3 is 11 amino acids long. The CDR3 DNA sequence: TGTGCCAGCACCATACAAGGGGAGCAGTACTTC. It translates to CASTIQGEQYF.

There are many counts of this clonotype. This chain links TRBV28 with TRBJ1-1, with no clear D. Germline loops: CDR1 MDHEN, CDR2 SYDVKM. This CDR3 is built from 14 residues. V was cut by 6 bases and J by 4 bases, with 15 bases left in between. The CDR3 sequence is CASSPGSISTEAFF. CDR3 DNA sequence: TGTGCCAGCAGCCCCGGCTCTATTAGCACTGAAGCTTTCTTT.